This T cell receptor (beta chain) was found in a study of blood T cell repertoires in COVID-19. As regards this clone: Distinct nucleotide sequences in the sample also encode this CDR3.

Sequencing was performed with immunoSEQ multiplex PCR; in TCRdb, only in-frame clones are kept and a portion is missing. There are 300,000 or so clones in the sample; over 75% occur only once, and over 0.8% lies in the top ten. CDR1 is MDHEN and CDR2 is SYDVKM in the germline V gene. The CDR3 contains 13 residues. V lost 4 bases and J 6 bases, leaving 10 bases between the germline ends. Enrollees, about 18 to 90 years old, lived in approximately 25 US areas. Cohorts were determined from participant-reported clinical history. The receptor comes from a woman aged 25 to 39 who had recovered from COVID-19. The source material was PBMCs or T cells enriched from blood (not recorded which). The V call is TRBV28, the J call TRBJ1-5; D is uncertain. The CDR3 DNA is TGTGCCAGCAGTTGGGGAGGCGGTCAGCCCCAGCATTTT. Translated: CASSWGGGQPQHF.